This T cell receptor beta chain stems from a study of blood T cells in healthy people across ages (dated by TCRdb to about 2015). In the study overall: In model experiments, roughly one uniquely barcoded TCR beta cDNA molecule per two T cells was captured by template switching. Age-related changes in TCR beta repertoire diversity were measured in the study by deep sequencing normalized with unique cDNA molecular identifiers. Two additional independent replicas of 1 million unique cDNA reads from the same blood draw were analyzed for two donors (one aged 18 to 30 and one aged 80 or older). Donors of different ages were randomly distributed across sequencing lanes to avoid experimental bias. The donors were split into four age groups: young (average 16 years), middle-aged (around 40), aged (more than 60) and long-lived (about 74).

About this clonotype itself: The antigen this receptor binds is unknown. Base qualities are not recorded, but no much larger clone differs from it by a single base.

Reading the germline V gene gives CDR1 SQVTM and CDR2 ANQGSEA. Reading from cysteine to phenylalanine, the CDR3 counts 13 amino acids. The DNA shown is the 39-base CDR3, in frame from base 1. The approximately 40 donors, aged roughly 6 to 90 years, were systemically healthy Caucasian individuals from Russia. Each donor gave approximately 9.4 milliliters of peripheral blood, drawn into EDTA-treated Vacutainer tubes. Ficoll-Paque density-gradient centrifugation was used to isolate PBMCs, with at least 6 million per sample. Total RNA, at least 5 micrograms per sample, was extracted from PBMCs with Trizol reagent. The percentages of naive CD45RAhigh/CD27high T cells were determined by flow cytometry on a PBMC aliquot from every donor. Library creation used 5' RACE. Instrument used: Illumina HiSeq 2500. A second 7 to 11 cycle PCR used a sample-barcoded 5' primer and a J-beta primer mix. Each TCR beta cDNA molecule received a unique molecular identifier from a template-switch 5' adaptor carrying 12 random nucleotides. At least 2.5 million CDR3-containing paired-end reads were obtained from each sample. The Mint cDNA synthesis kit, primed by a TRBC-specific oligonucleotide, was used to synthesize first-strand cDNA from all RNA. After uracil-DNA glycosylase treatment, a first 18-cycle PCR used universal primers M1SS and BC2_uni_R on all cDNA. Turning to the authors' computational methods: Each sample was normalized by randomly selecting 1 million high-quality reads, each carrying a distinct molecular identifier. Reads sharing molecular identifiers were discarded rather than binned into consensus sequences. MiTCR, with a Q25 quality threshold and the strictest error-elimination algorithm, was used for CDR3 identification, clonotype clustering and error correction. A nonparametric unseen species model with Euler transformation was used to estimate a lower bound on total TCR beta diversity. Using fastp at Q25 and MiXCR, TCRdb reprocessed the public reads and kept productive beta chains. Rows are unified per CDR3 protein, each entry keeping the most common DNA and genes. The V and J calls reflect TCRdb's pipeline rather than the authors' work. This sample has over 1,200,000 distinct CDR3 sequences in its table, and around 59% of those were observed once. Roughly 6.3% of the sample goes to the ten largest clones.

The paper as a whole reports these results and caveats: Observed TCR beta diversity per million T cells fell roughly linearly with age, and a significant reduction was already apparent by age roughly 41. Total diversity estimates from one million sequenced T cells were considered lower bounds and underestimates. There was a strong correlation between observed TCR beta diversity and the percentage of naive T cells measured by flow cytometry. The long-lived group showed more naive CD4+ T cells, fewer expanded clones and increased TCR diversity than the aged group, suggesting age selection. Because donor CMV infection status was unknown, age-related changes in expanded clonotypes were potentially confounded. Bulk unsorted PBMC profiling prevented conclusive comparison of naive and antigen-experienced compartments.

Here the chain combines TRBV29-1 and TRBJ2-1; 9 central nucleotides agree with TRBD1. The J call could be wrong; TRBJ2-7 is a better fit for the DNA end. Source material: blood. This TCR came from a young man in good health. At the DNA level, the sequence is TGCAGCGTTACGGGACAGGGTTACAATGAGCAGTACTTC. Its translation reads: CSVTGQGYNEQYF.